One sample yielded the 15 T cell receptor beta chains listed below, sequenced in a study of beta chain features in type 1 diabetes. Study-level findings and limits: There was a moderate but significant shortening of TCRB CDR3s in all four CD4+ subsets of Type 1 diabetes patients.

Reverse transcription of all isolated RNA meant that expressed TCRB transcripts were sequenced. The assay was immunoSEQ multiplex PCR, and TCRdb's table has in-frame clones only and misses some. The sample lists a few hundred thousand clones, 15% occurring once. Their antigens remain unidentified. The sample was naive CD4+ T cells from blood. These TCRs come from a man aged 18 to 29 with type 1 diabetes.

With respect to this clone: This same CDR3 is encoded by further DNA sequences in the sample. Here the CDR3 DNA reads TGCGCCAGCAGCTTGCAGGGTGGCAATCAGCCCCAGCATTTT. This translates into CASSLQGGNQPQHF. The genes are TRBV5-1 and TRBJ1-5; D is perhaps TRBD1 (5 bases). From germline, CDR1 is SGHRS and CDR2 YFSETQ. The ends were cut back, 1 base at V and 2 bases at J, with 7 bases in the middle. The CDR3 has 14 amino acids.

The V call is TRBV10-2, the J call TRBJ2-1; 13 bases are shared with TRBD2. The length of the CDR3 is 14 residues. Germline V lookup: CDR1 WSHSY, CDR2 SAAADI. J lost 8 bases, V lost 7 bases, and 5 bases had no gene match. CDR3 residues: CASKTSGGAHEQFF. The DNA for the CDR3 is TGCGCCAGCAAAACTAGCGGGGGGGCCCATGAGCAGTTCTTC.

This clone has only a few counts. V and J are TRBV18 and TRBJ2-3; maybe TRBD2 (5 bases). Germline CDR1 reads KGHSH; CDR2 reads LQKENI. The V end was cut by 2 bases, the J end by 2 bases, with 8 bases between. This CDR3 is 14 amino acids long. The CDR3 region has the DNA TGTGCCAGCTCACCATTTCGGGACACAGATACGCAGTATTTT. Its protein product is CASSPFRDTDTQYF.

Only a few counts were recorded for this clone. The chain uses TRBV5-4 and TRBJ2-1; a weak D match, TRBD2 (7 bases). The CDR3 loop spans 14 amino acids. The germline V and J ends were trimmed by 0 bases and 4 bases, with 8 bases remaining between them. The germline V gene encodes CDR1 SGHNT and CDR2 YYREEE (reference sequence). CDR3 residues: CASSLEGGYNEQFF. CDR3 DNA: TGTGCCAGCAGCTTGGAGGGGGGGTACAATGAGCAGTTCTTC. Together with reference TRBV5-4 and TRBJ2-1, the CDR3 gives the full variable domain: ETGVTQSPTHLIKTRGQQVTLRCSSQSGHNTVSWYQQALGQGPQFIFQYYREEENGRGNFPPRFSGLQFPNYSSELNVNALELDDSALYLCASSLEGGYNEQFFGPGTRLTVL.

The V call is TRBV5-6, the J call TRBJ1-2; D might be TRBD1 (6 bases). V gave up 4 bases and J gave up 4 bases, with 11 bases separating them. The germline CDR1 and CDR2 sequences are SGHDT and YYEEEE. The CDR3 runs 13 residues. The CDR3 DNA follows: TGTGCCAGCAGCCTGGGACACACCTATGGCTACACCTTC. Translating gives CASSLGHTYGYTF.

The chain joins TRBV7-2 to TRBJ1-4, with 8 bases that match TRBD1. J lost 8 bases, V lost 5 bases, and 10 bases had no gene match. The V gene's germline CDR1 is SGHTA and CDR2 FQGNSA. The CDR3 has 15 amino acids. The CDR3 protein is CASSARQGNREKLFF. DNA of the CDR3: TGTGCCAGCAGCGCCAGACAGGGGAATCGGGAAAAACTGTTTTTT.

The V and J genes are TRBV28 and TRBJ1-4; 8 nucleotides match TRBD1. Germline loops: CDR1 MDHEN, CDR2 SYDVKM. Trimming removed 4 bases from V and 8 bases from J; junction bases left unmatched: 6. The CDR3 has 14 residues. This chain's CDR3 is CASSSGGAKEKLFF. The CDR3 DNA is TGTGCCAGCAGTTCAGGGGGCGCGAAAGAAAAACTGTTTTTT.

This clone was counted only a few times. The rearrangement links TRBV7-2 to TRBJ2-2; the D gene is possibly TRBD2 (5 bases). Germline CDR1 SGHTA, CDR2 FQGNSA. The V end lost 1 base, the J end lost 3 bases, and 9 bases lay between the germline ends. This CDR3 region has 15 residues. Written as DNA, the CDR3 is TGTGCCAGCAGCTTAGGGGCGGGTTACACCGGGGAGCTGTTTTTT. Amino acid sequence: CASSLGAGYTGELFF. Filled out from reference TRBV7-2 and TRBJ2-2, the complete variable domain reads GAGVSQSPSNKVTEKGKDVELRCDPISGHTALYWYRQSLGQGLEFLIYFQGNSAPDKSGLPSDRFSAERTGGSVSTLTIQRTQQEDSAVYLCASSLGAGYTGELFFGEGSRLTVL.

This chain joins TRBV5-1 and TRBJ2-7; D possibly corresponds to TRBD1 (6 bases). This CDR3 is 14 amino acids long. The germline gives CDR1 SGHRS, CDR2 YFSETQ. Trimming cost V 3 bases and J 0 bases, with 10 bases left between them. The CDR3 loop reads CASSSRTASYEQYF. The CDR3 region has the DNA TGCGCCAGCAGCTCCAGGACAGCCTCCTACGAGCAGTACTTC.

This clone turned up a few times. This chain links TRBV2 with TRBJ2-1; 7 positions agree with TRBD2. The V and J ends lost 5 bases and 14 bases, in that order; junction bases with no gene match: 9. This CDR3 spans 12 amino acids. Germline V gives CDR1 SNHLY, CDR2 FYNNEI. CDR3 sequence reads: CASSPERGQKFF. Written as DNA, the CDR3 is TGTGCCAGCAGTCCCGAGCGGGGTCAGAAGTTCTTC.

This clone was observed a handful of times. The CDR3 coding sequence is TGTGCCAGCAGCCGCCGGGGACTCTACAATGAGCAGTTCTTC. Translation: CASSRRGLYNEQFF. This chain links TRBV7-2 with TRBJ2-1; D is possibly TRBD2 (6 bases). V was cut by 5 bases and J by 3 bases, with 11 bases left in between. Germline assignment: CDR1 SGHTA and CDR2 FQGNSA. The CDR3 has 14 residues.

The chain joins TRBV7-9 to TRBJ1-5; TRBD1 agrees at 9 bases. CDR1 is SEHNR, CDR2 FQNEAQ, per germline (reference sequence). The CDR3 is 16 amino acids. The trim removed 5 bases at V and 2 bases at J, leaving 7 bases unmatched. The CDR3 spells CASSLGQGFGNQPQHF. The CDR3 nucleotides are TGTGCCAGCAGCCTGGGACAGGGTTTCGGCAATCAGCCCCAGCATTTT. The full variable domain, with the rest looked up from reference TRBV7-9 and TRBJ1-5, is DTGVSQNPRHKITKRGQNVTFRCDPISEHNRLYWYRQTLGQGPEFLTYFQNEAQLEKSRLLSDRFSAERPKGSFSTLEIQRTEQGDSAMYLCASSLGQGFGNQPQHFGDGTRLSIL.

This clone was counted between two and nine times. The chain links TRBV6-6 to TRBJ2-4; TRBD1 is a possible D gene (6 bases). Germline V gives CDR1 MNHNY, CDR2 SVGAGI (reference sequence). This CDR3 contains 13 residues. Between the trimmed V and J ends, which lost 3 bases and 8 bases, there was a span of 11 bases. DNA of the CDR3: TGTGCCAGCAGTTATCGGGACAATGACATTCAGTACTTC. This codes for CASSYRDNDIQYF.

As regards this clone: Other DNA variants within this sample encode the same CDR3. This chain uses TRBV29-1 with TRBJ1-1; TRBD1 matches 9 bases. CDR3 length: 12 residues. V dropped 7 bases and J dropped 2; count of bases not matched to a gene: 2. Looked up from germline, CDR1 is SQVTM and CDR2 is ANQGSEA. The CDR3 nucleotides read TGCAGCGCGGGACAGGGCAACACTGAAGCTTTCTTT. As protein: CSAGQGNTEAFF.

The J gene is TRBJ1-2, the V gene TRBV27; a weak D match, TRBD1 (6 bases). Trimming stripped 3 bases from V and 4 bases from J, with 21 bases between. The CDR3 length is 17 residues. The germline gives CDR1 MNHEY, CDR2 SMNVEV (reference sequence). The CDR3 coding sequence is TGTGCCAGCAGTTTCTTCCCTGCGTCAGGGGCTATCTATGGCTACACCTTC. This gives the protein CASSFFPASGAIYGYTF.